The 13 T cell receptor beta chains reported below all come from one sample, sequenced in a study of T-cell memory formation after mild COVID-19. MiXCR was run by TCRdb on the 5' RACE reads, yielding one entry per CDR3 protein. The sample consists of about 420,000 distinct CDR3 sequences, less than 25% of them appearing once. The sequencing input was PBMCs or a T cell subset sorted from them (not recorded which). The receptors come from an adult woman who had mild COVID-19 (a few samples of this study predate the infection). Cell type and time point are not known.

This clonotype was counted a few times. V is TRBV7-2 and J is TRBJ2-1; the match to TRBD2 covers 7 bases. The CDR3 contains 19 residues. Germline V gene sequence: CDR1 SGHTA, CDR2 FQGNSA. V lost 5 bases, J lost 1 base, and 17 bases stayed unmatched. The CDR3 here is CASSLSSGASGPSYNEQFF. DNA for the CDR3: TGTGCCAGCAGCCTTAGCTCCGGGGCTAGCGGTCCTTCCTACAATGAGCAGTTCTTC.

This chain joins TRBV20-1 and TRBJ2-2, with no clear D. V dropped 0 bases and J dropped 0 bases, with 14 bases sitting between them. Germline CDR1 is DFQATT and CDR2 is SNEGSKA (reference sequence). This CDR3 is 17 amino acids long. CDR3 DNA sequence: TGCAGTGCTAGAGATCCCGCGGTAATGGCGAACACCGGGGAGCTGTTTTTT. Amino acids: CSARDPAVMANTGELFF.

The CDR3 region is CASSLDRYSSYF. CDR3 nucleotides: TGCGCCAGCAGCTTGGACAGGTATTCATCGTATTTT. The chain uses TRBV5-1 and TRBJ2-3; possibly TRBD1 for D (5 bases). Trimming removed 0 bases from V and 14 bases from J, with 13 bases in between. Germline V gives CDR1 SGHRS, CDR2 YFSETQ. The CDR3 length is 12 residues.

This clonotype showed up just once. This CDR3 reads CASSYFGQGRDTQYF. The CDR3 DNA follows: TGTGCCAGCAGTTATTTCGGGCAGGGCAGAGATACGCAGTATTTT. The chain recombines TRBV6-5 with TRBJ2-3; weak D call: TRBD1 (5 bases). The germline gives CDR1 MNHEY, CDR2 SVGAGI. CDR3 length: 15 residues. Trimming pared 3 bases from V and 5 bases from J, leaving 15 bases between.

The chain joins TRBV5-6 to TRBJ2-6; either TRBD1 or TRBD2 may fit D (5 bases each). The germline gives CDR1 SGHDT, CDR2 YYEEEE. The V gene lost 4 bases and the J gene lost 9 bases, with 17 bases spanning the gap. The CDR3 contains 15 residues. The CDR3 reads CASSPDLGENNVLTF. The DNA for the CDR3 is TGTGCCAGCAGCCCTGATTTAGGGGAGAACAACGTCCTGACTTTC.

The chain has TRBV4-1 and TRBJ1-2; 7 nucleotides align to TRBD1. The CDR3 loop spans 15 amino acids. V lost 2 bases to trimming and J lost 5 bases; unmatched junction nucleotides: 8. Germline V gene lookup returns CDR1 MGHRA and CDR2 YSYEKL. CDR3 nucleotide sequence: TGCGCCAGCAGCCAAAAAGACAGGGACGCATATGGCTACACCTTC. Its protein product is CASSQKDRDAYGYTF.

The chain employs TRBV4-2 and TRBJ1-4; D is ambiguous. Germline V lookup: CDR1 LGHNA, CDR2 YNFKEQ. This CDR3 region has 13 residues. V gave up 1 base and J gave up 8 bases, with 8 bases separating them. The CDR3: CASSQVSREKLFF. In DNA, the CDR3 is TGTGCCAGCAGCCAAGTATCTAGAGAAAAACTGTTTTTT.

V usage is TRBV12-3 or TRBV12-4 and J usage is TRBJ2-1; no reliable D call. The ends were cut back, 10 bases at V and 5 bases at J, with 15 bases in the middle. The CDR3 contains 13 residues. CDR3 loop: CATAKERHNEQFF. The DNA of the CDR3 is TGTGCCACTGCAAAGGAACGCCACAATGAGCAGTTCTTC.

This clonotype was seen a few times. DNA for the CDR3: TGTGCCAGCAGCTTAGACGGGTCCGGCGGAACTGAAGCTTTCTTT. Its protein product is CASSLDGSGGTEAFF. V and J are TRBV11-2 and TRBJ1-1; no clear D gene. The V end lost 0 bases, the J end lost 5 bases, and 13 bases lay between the germline ends. CDR1 and CDR2 (germline): SGHAT, FQNNGV. CDR3 length: 15 residues.

This clonotype has a count of ten or more. The chain employs TRBV7-3 and TRBJ2-1, with 8 bases matching TRBD2. The CDR3 is made up of 16 amino acids. V lost 1 base to trimming and J lost 5 bases; unmatched junction nucleotides: 7. Germline CDR1 SGHTA, CDR2 FQGTGA. CDR3 DNA sequence: TGTGCCAGCAGCTTAAGACGGCGGGGGGCGAACAATGAGCAGTTCTTC. It specifies CASSLRRRGANNEQFF.

The rearrangement links TRBV20-1 to TRBJ2-1; 7 bases fit TRBD2. V was clipped by 2 bases and J by 6 bases; unmatched bases: 4. The CDR3 consists of 13 residues. Germline CDR1 and CDR2: DFQATT and SNEGSKA (reference sequence). DNA for the CDR3: TGCAGTGCTAGAAGTCCTAGCGGCAATGAGCAGTTCTTC. Translation gives CSARSPSGNEQFF.

This chain connects TRBV6-5 to TRBJ2-3; D not resolved. Germline V CDR1 and CDR2: MNHEY, SVGAGI. The CDR3 consists of 12 residues. Trimming took off 2 bases at V and 4 bases at J, with 4 bases between the two ends. DNA for the CDR3: TGTGCCAGCAGTTACGGTCCAGATACGCAGTATTTT. This encodes CASSYGPDTQYF.

The gene calls are TRBV6-4 and TRBJ2-1, with 9 bases fitting TRBD2. V dropped 3 bases and J dropped 3; count of bases not matched to a gene: 9. The CDR3 is made up of 17 amino acids. In germline, CDR1 is MRHNA, CDR2 SNTAGT. The CDR3 DNA sequence: TGTGCCAGCAGTGAGGCGGGAGGGCCCCCATACTACAATGAGCAGTTCTTC. This codes for CASSEAGGPPYYNEQFF.